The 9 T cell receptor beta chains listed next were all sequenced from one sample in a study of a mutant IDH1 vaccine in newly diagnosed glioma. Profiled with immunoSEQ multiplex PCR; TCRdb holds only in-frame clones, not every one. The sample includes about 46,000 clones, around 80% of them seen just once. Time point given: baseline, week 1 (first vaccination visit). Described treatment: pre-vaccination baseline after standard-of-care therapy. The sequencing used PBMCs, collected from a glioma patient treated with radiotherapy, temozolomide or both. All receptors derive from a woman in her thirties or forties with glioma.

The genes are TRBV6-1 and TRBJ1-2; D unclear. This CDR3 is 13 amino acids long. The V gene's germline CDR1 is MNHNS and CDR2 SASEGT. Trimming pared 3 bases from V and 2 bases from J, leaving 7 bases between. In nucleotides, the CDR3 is TGTGCCAGCAGTGAGGGGAGAAACTATGGCTACACCTTC. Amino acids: CASSEGRNYGYTF.

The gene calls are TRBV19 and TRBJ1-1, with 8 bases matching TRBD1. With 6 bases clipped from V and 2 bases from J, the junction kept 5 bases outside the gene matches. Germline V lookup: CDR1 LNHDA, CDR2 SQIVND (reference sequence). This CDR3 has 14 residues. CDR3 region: CASSQSGGNTEAFF. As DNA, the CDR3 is TGTGCCAGTAGCCAGTCAGGGGGCAACACTGAAGCTTTCTTT.

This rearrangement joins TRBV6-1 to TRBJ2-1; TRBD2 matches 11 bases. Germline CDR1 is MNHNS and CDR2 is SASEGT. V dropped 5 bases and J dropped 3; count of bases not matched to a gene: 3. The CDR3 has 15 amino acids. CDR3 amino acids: CASSLTSGDYNEQFF. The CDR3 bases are TGTGCCAGCAGTTTGACTAGCGGGGACTACAATGAGCAGTTCTTC.

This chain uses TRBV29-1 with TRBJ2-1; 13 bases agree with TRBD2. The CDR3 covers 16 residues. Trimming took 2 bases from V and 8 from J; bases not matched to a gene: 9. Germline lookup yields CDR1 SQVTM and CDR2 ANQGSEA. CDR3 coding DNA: TGCAGCGTTGAAAAGTCTTGGACTAGCGGGGGTGATGAGCAGTTCTTC. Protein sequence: CSVEKSWTSGGDEQFF.

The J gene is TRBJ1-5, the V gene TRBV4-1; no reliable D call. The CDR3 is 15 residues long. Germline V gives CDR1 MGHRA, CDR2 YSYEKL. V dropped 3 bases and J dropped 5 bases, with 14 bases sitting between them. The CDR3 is CASSQRTGIYQPQHF. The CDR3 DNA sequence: TGCGCCAGCAGCCAGCGGACGGGAATTTATCAGCCCCAGCATTTT.

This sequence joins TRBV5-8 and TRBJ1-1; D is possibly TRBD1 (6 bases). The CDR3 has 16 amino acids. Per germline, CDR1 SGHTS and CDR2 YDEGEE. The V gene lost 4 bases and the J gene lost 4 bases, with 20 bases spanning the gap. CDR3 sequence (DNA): TGTGCCAGCAGCCAGAGGTACAGGGAAAGGATCACTGAAGCTTTCTTT. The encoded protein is CASSQRYRERITEAFF.

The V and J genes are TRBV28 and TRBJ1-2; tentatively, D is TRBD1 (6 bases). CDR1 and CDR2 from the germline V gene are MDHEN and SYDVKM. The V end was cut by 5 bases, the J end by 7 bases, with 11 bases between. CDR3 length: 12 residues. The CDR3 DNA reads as TGTGCCAGCAGTATGCAACAGGGTGGCTACACCTTC. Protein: CASSMQQGGYTF.

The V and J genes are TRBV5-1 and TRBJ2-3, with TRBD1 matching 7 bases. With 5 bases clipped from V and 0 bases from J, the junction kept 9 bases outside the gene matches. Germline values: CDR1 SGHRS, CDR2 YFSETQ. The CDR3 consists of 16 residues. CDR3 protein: CASRPPGTESTDTQYF. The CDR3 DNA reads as TGCGCCAGCAGGCCTCCCGGGACAGAGAGCACAGATACGCAGTATTTT.

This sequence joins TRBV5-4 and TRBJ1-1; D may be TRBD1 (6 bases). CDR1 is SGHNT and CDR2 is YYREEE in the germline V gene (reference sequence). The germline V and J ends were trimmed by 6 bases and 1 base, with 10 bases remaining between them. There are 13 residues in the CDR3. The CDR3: CASNDRPNTEAFF. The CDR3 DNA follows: TGTGCCAGCAACGACAGGCCGAACACTGAAGCTTTCTTT.